Listed here is a single TCR beta chain. The data derive from a study of OX40 agonist ivuxolimab in advanced cancers. Study-level information: Three patients had partial responses: one hepatocellular carcinoma, two cutaneous melanoma.

Germline V gene sequence: CDR1 MNHEY, CDR2 SMNVEV (reference sequence). The CDR3 is 15 residues long. V was clipped by 1 base and J by 5 bases, with 12 bases between them. Sequencing used immunoSEQ multiplex PCR; TCRdb keeps in-frame clones, though not all of them. The sample records 35,000 or so clones, roughly 80% being singletons. The J gene is TRBJ2-1, the V gene TRBV27; D gene uncertain. The TCR was taken from an adult with an advanced solid tumor such as melanoma, head and neck, liver or kidney cancer. The input for sequencing was CD4+ or CD8+ T cells sorted from blood, taken in a trial of the OX40 agonist ivuxolimab. CDR3 in DNA: TGTGCCAGCAGTTTATACCATACGGGCGACAATGAGCAGTTCTTC. Translation: CASSLYHTGDNEQFF.